Listed here are 30 T cell receptor beta chains from one sample, sequenced in a study of radiotherapy plus CTLA-4 blockade in lung cancer. Profiled with immunoSEQ multiplex PCR; TCRdb holds only in-frame clones, not every one. Counted here are approximately 98,000 clones, roughly 80% occurring once; the ten biggest clones make up around 3.6%. Sequencing used peripheral blood, obtained from a patient treated with radiotherapy plus ipilimumab. These receptors originate from a human donor with non-small cell lung cancer who had a partial response to radiotherapy plus ipilimumab.

V and J are TRBV28 and TRBJ1-3, with a possible D match to TRBD2 (5 bases). Judging by the DNA end, TRBJ2-2 fits better; the J call may be wrong. The CDR3 runs to 16 residues. Looked up from germline, CDR1 is MDHEN and CDR2 is SYDVKM. CDR3 DNA: TGTGCCAGCAGTTTATTGGCGGGTTCGAACACCGGGGAGCTGTTTTTT. It codes for CASSLLAGSNTGELFF.

The rearrangement joins TRBV28 to TRBJ2-7, with TRBD2 identical over 7 bases. Looked up from germline, CDR1 is MDHEN and CDR2 is SYDVKM. V dropped 8 bases and J dropped 1; count of bases not matched to a gene: 8. The CDR3 extends over 14 amino acids. CDR3 region: CASSRDYYSYEQYF. The CDR3 region has the DNA TGTGCCAGCTCCCGGGACTACTATTCCTACGAGCAGTACTTC.

This chain joins TRBV12-5 and TRBJ2-3; TRBD2 aligns across 8 bases. The trim removed 7 bases at V and 2 bases at J, leaving 5 bases unmatched. The length of the CDR3 is 14 residues. CDR1 is LGHNT and CDR2 is FRNRAP in the germline V gene. CDR3 nucleotide sequence: TGTGCTAGTGCTGTAGCGGGGCTCACAGATACGCAGTATTTT. Residues: CASAVAGLTDTQYF.

This clone was recorded once. V is TRBV28 and J is TRBJ1-5; perhaps TRBD1 as D (6 bases). The CDR3 consists of 15 residues. Trimming pared 5 bases from V and 2 bases from J, leaving 13 bases between. Germline lookup yields CDR1 MDHEN and CDR2 SYDVKM. CDR3 in amino acids: CASSPGDGGNQPQHF. The CDR3 DNA sequence: TGTGCCAGCAGTCCAGGGGATGGGGGCAATCAGCCCCAGCATTTT.

This clone was recorded once. The rearrangement joins TRBV6-5 to TRBJ2-1; TRBD1 matches 8 bases. V lost 3 bases and J lost 4; bases outside the gene matches: 5. The CDR3 is made up of 15 amino acids. CDR1 MNHEY and CDR2 SVGAGI come from the germline V gene. CDR3 bases: TGTGCCAGCAGTTATAGAACAGGGGGATACAATGAGCAGTTCTTC. As protein: CASSYRTGGYNEQFF.

The genes are TRBV15 and TRBJ2-2, with 8 nucleotides matching TRBD2. The CDR3 runs 15 residues. V gave up 7 bases and J gave up 1 base; unmatched junction bases: 5. Germline CDR1 reads LNHNV; CDR2 reads YYDKDF (reference sequence). The CDR3 DNA reads as TGTGCCACCACTTTGGGGACTAGGAACACCGGGGAGCTGTTTTTT. Its translation: CATTLGTRNTGELFF.

The V gene is TRBV29-1, the J gene TRBJ1-1; D is perhaps TRBD1 (5 bases). CDR1 is SQVTM and CDR2 is ANQGSEA in the germline V gene. This CDR3 is 14 amino acids long. Between the trimmed V and J ends, which lost 7 bases and 6 bases, there was a span of 21 bases. The CDR3 region has the DNA TGCAGCGGCCTAGCGTGGGGGAAGGGGCCTGAAGCTTTCTTT. Amino acids: CSGLAWGKGPEAFF.

V gene TRBV5-1 combines with J gene TRBJ2-7, with D perhaps matching TRBD1 (6 bases). Trimming took off 3 bases at V and 5 bases at J, with 12 bases between the two ends. Germline V CDR1 and CDR2: SGHRS, YFSETQ. The CDR3 spans 13 residues. The chain's CDR3 is CASSSDRTHEQYF. The CDR3 bases are TGCGCCAGCAGCTCAGACAGGACCCACGAGCAGTACTTC.

The chain recombines TRBV28 with TRBJ1-5; 8 bases fit TRBD1. Germline V gene lookup returns CDR1 MDHEN and CDR2 SYDVKM. This CDR3 comprises 14 residues. V was pared by 6 bases and J by 5 bases, with 6 bases of the junction left unmatched. This CDR3 reads CASSRGQAYQPQHF. Here the CDR3 DNA reads TGTGCCAGCAGCCGGGGACAGGCCTATCAGCCCCAGCATTTT. Variable domain in full (rest from reference TRBV28 and TRBJ1-5): DVKVTQSSRYLVKRTGEKVFLECVQDMDHENMFWYRQDPGLGLRLIYFSYDVKMKEKGDIPEGYSVSREKKERFSLILESASTNQTSMYLCASSRGQAYQPQHFGDGTRLSIL.

The chain carries TRBV5-1 and TRBJ2-5, with 9 bases that match TRBD1. Unmatched junction bases numbered 7, after V lost 2 bases and J lost 2 bases. CDR3 size: 16 residues. Per the germline V gene, CDR1 is SGHRS and CDR2 is YFSETQ. The CDR3 loop is CASSFTGGYRQETQYF. The CDR3 DNA reads TGCGCCAGCAGCTTCACAGGGGGCTATAGGCAAGAGACCCAGTACTTC.

The rearrangement uses TRBV7-2 and TRBJ1-1; D not certain. There are 13 residues in the CDR3. Trimming took off 5 bases at V and 4 bases at J, with 11 bases between the two ends. From germline, CDR1 is SGHTA and CDR2 FQGNSA. The CDR3 is CASSQDRTTEAFF. In DNA form, the CDR3 reads TGTGCCAGCAGCCAAGATAGAACCACTGAAGCTTTCTTT.

The chain couples TRBV5-1 to TRBJ1-3; no firm D call. The CDR3 has 15 residues. Per germline, CDR1 SGHRS and CDR2 YFSETQ. The germline V and J ends were trimmed by 0 bases and 2 bases, with 9 bases remaining between them. The CDR3 reads CASSLGARTGNTIYF. CDR3 sequence (DNA): TGCGCCAGCAGCTTGGGGGCCCGTACTGGAAACACCATATATTTT.

The rearrangement uses TRBV7-7 and TRBJ2-2; 9 bases match TRBD1. Looked up from germline, CDR1 is SSHAT and CDR2 is FNYEAQ (reference sequence). The CDR3 is made up of 17 amino acids. The V and J ends lost 5 bases and 0 bases, in that order; junction bases with no gene match: 7. CDR3 nucleotides: TGTGCCAGCAGCAAGGGGACAGGGAAACCGAACACCGGGGAGCTGTTTTTT. Protein sequence: CASSKGTGKPNTGELFF.

This clone was observed a handful of times. The chain couples TRBV4-1 to TRBJ2-7; no clear D. CDR1 is MGHRA and CDR2 is YSYEKL in the germline V gene. The V end was cut by 1 base, the J end by 3 bases, with 7 bases between. CDR3 length: 13 residues. CDR3 DNA: TGCGCCAGCAGCCAAGTGAGGTTCTACGAGCAGTACTTC. Protein: CASSQVRFYEQYF.

This clone was counted only a few times. V usage is TRBV6-1 and J usage is TRBJ1-2; D uncertain. The CDR3 is 13 residues long. Per germline, CDR1 MNHNS and CDR2 SASEGT. The V and J ends lost 4 bases and 8 bases respectively, with 14 bases between them. The CDR3 here is CASSVARSGGYTF. The DNA of the CDR3 is TGTGCCAGCAGTGTCGCACGCTCGGGAGGCTACACCTTC.

The chain uses TRBV14 and TRBJ2-7; the D gene is possibly TRBD1 (6 bases). This CDR3 has 14 residues. Germline V gene lookup returns CDR1 SGHDN and CDR2 FVKESK. With 3 bases removed from V and 6 bases from J, the gap between germline ends came to 15 bases. CDR3 region: CASSQAGTLPEQYF. DNA for the CDR3: TGTGCCAGCAGCCAGGCCGGGACACTGCCCGAGCAGTACTTC.

This clone was counted a single time. The chain is built from TRBV9 and TRBJ2-1; D is unresolved. The germline CDR1 and CDR2 sequences are SGDLS and YYNGEE. The CDR3 runs 14 residues. Trimming cost V 2 bases and J 6 bases, with 12 bases left between them. The CDR3 region is CASSVQPWANEQFF. CDR3 DNA sequence: TGTGCCAGCAGCGTCCAGCCATGGGCCAATGAGCAGTTCTTC. Supplemented by reference TRBV9 and TRBJ2-1, the full variable domain reads DSGVTQTPKHLITATGQRVTLRCSPRSGDLSVYWYQQSLDQGLQFLIQYYNGEERAKGNILERFSAQQFPDLHSELNLSSLELGDSALYFCASSVQPWANEQFFGPGTRLTVL.

This CDR3 is CASSSAGTSGGTGELFF. Written as DNA, the CDR3 is TGTGCCAGCAGCTCCGCCGGGACTAGCGGGGGGACCGGGGAGCTGTTTTTT. The V and J genes are TRBV7-9 and TRBJ2-2; 15 bases agree with TRBD2. Germline CDR1 is SEHNR and CDR2 is FQNEAQ (reference sequence). CDR3 length: 17 residues. Trimming cost V 4 bases and J 5 bases; bases outside gene matches: 5.

V gene TRBV28 combines with J gene TRBJ2-5; D is possibly TRBD2 (5 bases). The DNA end favors TRBJ2-7, so the J call may be wrong. The CDR3 sequence is 12 residues long. Germline V gives CDR1 MDHEN, CDR2 SYDVKM. The CDR3 region has the DNA TGTGCCAGCAGCTACGGGGTTTACGAGCAGTACTTC. Translating it yields CASSYGVYEQYF.

This chain connects TRBV6-5 to TRBJ1-1; no clear D. The CDR3 covers 13 residues. Deletions cut 6 bases from V and 4 bases from J, with 12 bases between. The germline V gene has CDR1 MNHEY and CDR2 SVGAGI. This CDR3 reads CASSRSPGTEAFF. In nucleotides, the CDR3 is TGTGCCAGCAGCCGATCTCCGGGCACTGAAGCTTTCTTT.

The chain links TRBV28 to TRBJ2-3; D unresolved. The germline gives CDR1 MDHEN, CDR2 SYDVKM. The CDR3 spans 13 residues. V dropped 8 bases and J dropped 4 bases, with 13 bases sitting between them. CDR3 bases: TGTGCCAGCGCCCTATATTCTGCAGATACGCAGTATTTT. Its protein is CASALYSADTQYF.

V gene TRBV5-1 combines with J gene TRBJ2-7; possible D gene TRBD2, 6 bases. The CDR3 has 13 amino acids. Per the germline V gene, CDR1 is SGHRS and CDR2 is YFSETQ. The germline V and J ends were trimmed by 5 bases and 4 bases, with 13 bases remaining between them. CDR3 sequence (DNA): TGCGCCAGCAGTAAGGCGGGAACGTACGAGCAGTACTTC. Translating it yields CASSKAGTYEQYF.

The chain combines TRBV4-1 with TRBJ1-4, with TRBD1 as a possible D gene (6 bases). The germline V and J ends were trimmed by 0 bases and 4 bases, with 12 bases remaining between them. The germline V gene encodes CDR1 MGHRA and CDR2 YSYEKL. CDR3 length equals 16 residues. CDR3 DNA: TGCGCCAGCAGCCAAGATGAGGGGGTGATTAATGAAAAACTGTTTTTT. Translation gives CASSQDEGVINEKLFF.

This sequence joins TRBV29-1 and TRBJ2-7; no definite D call. The germline gives CDR1 SQVTM, CDR2 ANQGSEA. The CDR3 is 14 amino acids. V was cut by 1 base and J by 5 bases, with 15 bases left in between. This CDR3 is CSVEVPRRVNEQYF. The CDR3 DNA is TGCAGCGTTGAAGTGCCTAGACGGGTAAACGAGCAGTACTTC.

The chain couples TRBV7-9 to TRBJ2-7; 8 positions agree with TRBD2. The CDR3 runs to 16 residues. Germline CDR1 SEHNR, CDR2 FQNEAQ (reference sequence). The V and J ends lost 4 bases and 0 bases, in that order; junction bases with no gene match: 8. The CDR3 sequence: CASSSSSSGSSYEQYF. The CDR3 DNA follows: TGTGCCAGCAGCTCATCTTCCAGCGGGAGCTCCTACGAGCAGTACTTC.

The rearrangement joins TRBV5-4 to TRBJ2-4; a weak D match, TRBD1 (6 bases). The CDR3 runs 16 residues. CDR1 is SGHNT and CDR2 is YYREEE in the germline V gene (reference sequence). Trimming stripped 4 bases from V and 1 base from J, with 15 bases between. The CDR3 spells CASSHDGGSAKNIQYF. CDR3 DNA: TGTGCCAGCAGCCACGATGGGGGCTCGGCCAAAAACATTCAGTACTTC. Full variable domain (missing parts from reference TRBV5-4 and TRBJ2-4): ETGVTQSPTHLIKTRGQQVTLRCSSQSGHNTVSWYQQALGQGPQFIFQYYREEENGRGNFPPRFSGLQFPNYSSELNVNALELDDSALYLCASSHDGGSAKNIQYFGAGTRLSVL.

J is TRBJ2-3 and V is TRBV5-1; D is perhaps TRBD2 (5 bases). This CDR3 is built from 18 residues. Germline V CDR1 and CDR2: SGHRS, YFSETQ. V lost 0 bases and J 0 bases, leaving 17 bases between the germline ends. The CDR3 loop reads CASSLAAGTGRSTDTQYF. The DNA for the CDR3 is TGCGCCAGCAGCTTGGCCGCTGGAACGGGAAGGAGCACAGATACGCAGTATTTT.

This chain links TRBV18 with TRBJ2-7, with a tentative D call TRBD1 (5 bases). CDR3 length equals 15 residues. Germline CDR1 reads KGHSH; CDR2 reads LQKENI. V lost 2 bases to trimming and J lost 5 bases, with 16 bases between them. The CDR3 nucleotides read TGTGCCAGCTCACCAATCAGGGATTCTGTGGACGAGCAGTACTTC. Amino acid sequence: CASSPIRDSVDEQYF.

This CDR3 reads CASSYTEETQYF. CDR3 coding DNA: TGCGCCAGCTCGTACACCGAAGAGACCCAGTACTTC. The chain has TRBV5-1 and TRBJ2-5; D ambiguous. Germline values: CDR1 SGHRS, CDR2 YFSETQ. V lost 7 bases and J lost 3, with 10 bases in between. The CDR3 is made up of 12 amino acids.

This sequence joins TRBV5-1 and TRBJ2-7; TRBD2 agrees at 14 bases. CDR1 is SGHRS and CDR2 is YFSETQ in the germline V gene. There are 16 residues in the CDR3. With V trimmed by 0 bases and J by 5 bases, 4 bases remained unmatched. CDR3 nucleotide sequence: TGCGCCAGCAGCTTGGGTGGGACTAGCGGGAGCGACGAGCAGTACTTC. Protein product: CASSLGGTSGSDEQYF.